Shown below are 32 T cell receptor beta chains from a single sample sequenced in a study of T-cell memory formation after mild COVID-19. TCRdb re-called the 5' RACE reads with MiXCR, one entry per CDR3 protein. The table shows roughly 380,000 distinct CDR3 sequences, with 25% to 30% occurring only once. The sample comprised PBMCs or a T cell subset sorted from them (not recorded which). The receptors shown here come from an adult woman who had mild COVID-19 (a few samples of this study predate the infection). Cell type and time point are not known.

This clonotype was observed a few times. This sequence joins TRBV29-1 and TRBJ2-3; 8 nucleotides line up with TRBD2. The CDR3 spans 17 residues. The V gene's germline CDR1 is SQVTM and CDR2 ANQGSEA. After removal of 1 base from V and 2 bases from J, the junction contained 11 bases not matched to a gene. CDR3 amino acids: CSVEAPDAGGHTDTQYF. The CDR3 coding sequence is TGCAGCGTTGAAGCCCCCGATGCGGGGGGCCACACAGATACGCAGTATTTT.

This clonotype was found a few times. The chain links TRBV7-9 to TRBJ2-6; 7 bases line up with TRBD1. The trim removed 1 base at V and 4 bases at J, leaving 4 bases unmatched. CDR1 is SEHNR, CDR2 FQNEAQ, per germline (reference sequence). CDR3 size: 16 residues. This chain's CDR3 is CASSLEGASGANVLTF. CDR3 bases: TGTGCCAGCAGCTTAGAGGGGGCTTCCGGGGCCAACGTCCTGACTTTC.

This rearrangement joins TRBV24-1 to TRBJ2-1; 7 bases align to TRBD1. Germline trimming cut 7 bases from V and 0 bases from J; bases unmatched to any gene: 17. The germline V gene has CDR1 KGHDR and CDR2 SFDVKD. The CDR3 spans 19 residues. CDR3 in amino acids: CATSDQVGGESSSYNEQFF. The CDR3 DNA follows: TGTGCCACCAGCGACCAGGTAGGGGGCGAATCCTCCTCCTACAATGAGCAGTTCTTC.

J is TRBJ2-7 and V is TRBV20-1; TRBD1 is a possible D gene (6 bases). V gave up 7 bases and J gave up 2 bases, with 12 bases separating them. The CDR3 extends over 12 amino acids. Germline CDR1 is DFQATT and CDR2 is SNEGSKA (reference sequence). The CDR3 region is CSVTGTPYEQYF. The CDR3 region has the DNA TGCAGTGTTACCGGGACACCCTACGAGCAGTACTTC.

This clonotype was observed a handful of times. The V gene is TRBV7-9, the J gene TRBJ1-1; D may be TRBD1 (6 bases). Trimming removed 4 bases from V and 4 bases from J, with 10 bases in between. The CDR3 has 13 residues. CDR1 is SEHNR and CDR2 is FQNEAQ in the germline V gene (reference sequence). In DNA form, the CDR3 reads TGTGCCAGCAGCTACACAGGGACCACTGAAGCTTTCTTT. It codes for CASSYTGTTEAFF.

This chain links TRBV3-1 with TRBJ2-7, with D perhaps TRBD1 or TRBD2 (5 bases each). The CDR3 consists of 13 residues. V was cut by 6 bases and J by 6 bases, with 15 bases left in between. CDR1 is LGHDT, CDR2 YNNKEL, per germline (reference sequence). CDR3 coding DNA: TGTGCCAGCAGTAATATAGGTGGGGGCGAGCAGTACTTC. It codes for CASSNIGGGEQYF.

The chain is built from TRBV11-3 and TRBJ1-1; D is perhaps TRBD1 (6 bases). CDR3 length: 13 amino acids. Trimming pared 5 bases from V and 8 bases from J, leaving 15 bases between. Germline CDR1 SGHNT, CDR2 YENEEA. For the CDR3, the DNA is TGTGCCAGCAGCATCCTCGCGGGGGGCGAAGCTTTCTTT. Its translation: CASSILAGGEAFF. Full variable domain (rest looked up from reference TRBV11-3 and TRBJ1-1): EAGVVQSPRYKIIEKKQPVAFWCNPISGHNTLYWYLQNLGQGPELLIRYENEEAVDDSQLPKDRFSAERLKGVDSTLKIQPAELGDSAVYLCASSILAGGEAFFGQGTRLTVV.

The rearrangement uses TRBV20-1 and TRBJ2-3; tentative D call: TRBD1 (6 bases). Germline V CDR1 and CDR2: DFQATT, SNEGSKA (reference sequence). Trimming removed 6 bases from V and 1 base from J, with 26 bases in between. CDR3 length: 18 amino acids. CDR3 loop: CSADGPLRGTLGTDTQYF. CDR3 sequence (DNA): TGCAGTGCAGACGGACCTCTTAGGGGGACCCTGGGCACAGATACGCAGTATTTT.

This clonotype has only a few counts. The genes are TRBV9 and TRBJ2-3; 7 nucleotides match TRBD2. Germline CDR1 SGDLS, CDR2 YYNGEE. The ends lost 0 bases at V and 1 base at J; junction bases unmatched: 2. The CDR3 runs to 15 residues. CDR3 sequence: CASSVVGGGTDTQYF. The CDR3 region has the DNA TGTGCCAGCAGCGTAGTGGGAGGGGGCACAGATACGCAGTATTTT.

The chain has TRBV20-1 and TRBJ2-1, with D tentatively TRBD1 or TRBD2 (5 bases each). There are 12 residues in the CDR3. Trimming left V 2 bases short and J 12 bases short, with 14 bases between. CDR1 and CDR2 from the germline V gene are DFQATT and SNEGSKA (reference sequence). The CDR3 reads CSARHNTGGQFF. The CDR3 nucleotides are TGCAGTGCTAGACATAACACTGGGGGGCAGTTCTTC.

The V call is TRBV7-8, the J call TRBJ2-7; TRBD2 aligns across 10 bases. Trimming at V came to 7 bases and at J to 8 bases, leaving 14 bases not matched to a gene. This CDR3 contains 15 residues. Per germline, CDR1 SGHVS and CDR2 FQNEAQ. CDR3 residues: CASTPAASGSGKQYF. CDR3 sequence (DNA): TGTGCCAGCACCCCAGCGGCTAGCGGGAGTGGGAAGCAGTACTTC.

This clonotype was recorded a few times. CDR3 residues: CASSLARLDRAGELFF. CDR3 DNA: TGTGCCAGCAGCTTGGCCCGACTAGATCGGGCCGGGGAGCTGTTTTTT. The chain is built from TRBV7-6 and TRBJ2-2, with a possible D match to TRBD2 (6 bases). The CDR3 length is 16 residues. Trimming took 3 bases from V and 6 from J, leaving 17 bases between them. From germline, CDR1 is SGHVS and CDR2 FNYEAQ.

The chain recombines TRBV5-1 with TRBJ2-5; weak D call: TRBD1 (6 bases). The germline V and J ends were trimmed by 4 bases and 5 bases, with 15 bases remaining between them. CDR1 and CDR2 (germline): SGHRS, YFSETQ. CDR3 length: 14 amino acids. This chain's CDR3 is CASSATGMGETQYF. DNA for the CDR3: TGCGCCAGCAGCGCCACAGGGATGGGGGAGACCCAGTACTTC. Variable domain in full (rest from reference TRBV5-1 and TRBJ2-5): KAGVTQTPRYLIKTRGQQVTLSCSPISGHRSVSWYQQTPGQGLQFLFEYFSETQRNKGNFPGRFSGRQFSNSRSEMNVSTLELGDSALYLCASSATGMGETQYFGPGTRLLVL.

The V call is TRBV20-1, the J call TRBJ2-1; 11 bases line up with TRBD2. Germline CDR1 and CDR2: DFQATT and SNEGSKA (reference sequence). CDR3 length equals 14 residues. J was trimmed by 3 bases and V by 5 bases; bases with no gene match: 3. Written as DNA, the CDR3 is TGCAGTGCTCCCGGACTAGCGGGCTACAATGAGCAGTTCTTC. It yields the protein CSAPGLAGYNEQFF.

This clonotype was recorded many times. The chain employs TRBV3-1 and TRBJ2-3; D is possibly TRBD2 (6 bases). Germline V lookup: CDR1 LGHDT, CDR2 YNNKEL (reference sequence). V dropped 2 bases and J dropped 2 bases, with 20 bases sitting between them. CDR3 length: 18 amino acids. The CDR3 sequence is CASSQKAGPGLYTDTQYF. CDR3 DNA sequence: TGTGCCAGCAGCCAAAAGGCGGGGCCTGGATTATACACAGATACGCAGTATTTT.

This clonotype was picked up a small number of times. V is TRBV13 and J is TRBJ1-6, with TRBD1 identical over 8 bases. Looked up from germline, CDR1 is PRHDT and CDR2 is FYEKMQ (reference sequence). The J segment lost 5 bases and the V segment lost 5 bases, leaving 5 bases of the junction unmatched. CDR3 length equals 15 residues. The CDR3 coding sequence is TGTGCCAGCAGCATCCAGACAGGGGATAATTCACCCCTCCACTTT. Translated: CASSIQTGDNSPLHF.

In its sample, this clonotype was seen many times. The V and J genes are TRBV25-1 and TRBJ2-7; D ambiguous. This CDR3 is built from 14 residues. The germline gives CDR1 MGHDK, CDR2 SYGVNS. V gave up 0 bases and J gave up 6 bases, with 12 bases separating them. CDR3 amino acids: CASSEYAFTGEQYF. CDR3 coding DNA: TGTGCCAGCAGTGAATATGCATTCACGGGCGAGCAGTACTTC.

This clonotype has at least ten counts. This chain connects TRBV5-1 to TRBJ2-2, with TRBD1 as a possible D gene (6 bases). Germline CDR1 and CDR2: SGHRS and YFSETQ. The CDR3 is made up of 15 amino acids. Between the trimmed V and J ends, which lost 4 bases and 4 bases, there was a span of 14 bases. The CDR3 coding sequence is TGCGCCAGCAGCCTGGACAGCACGAGCACCGGGGAGCTGTTTTTT. It codes for CASSLDSTSTGELFF.

This sequence joins TRBV10-2 and TRBJ2-7; D possibly corresponds to TRBD2 (6 bases). V lost 6 bases, J lost 0 bases, and 9 bases lay in between. The CDR3 has 13 residues. The germline V gene encodes CDR1 WSHSY and CDR2 SAAADI. CDR3 sequence (DNA): TGCGCCAGCAGGGAGGGAATCTCCTACGAGCAGTACTTC. The encoded protein is CASREGISYEQYF.

In this sample, this clonotype turned up a few times. The chain links TRBV7-2 to TRBJ2-2; 13 bases match TRBD2. J was trimmed by 10 bases and V by 3 bases; bases with no gene match: 5. This CDR3 is 15 amino acids long. The germline gives CDR1 SGHTA, CDR2 FQGNSA. CDR3 nucleotides: TGTGCCAGCAGCTTCTCACTAGCGGGAGGGGAGGAGCTGTTTTTT. Protein sequence: CASSFSLAGGEELFF.

This clonotype was observed a handful of times. V is TRBV20-1 and J is TRBJ1-1; D unclear. V was pared by 0 bases and J by 0 bases, with 14 bases between. The CDR3 is 16 residues long. Per the germline V gene, CDR1 is DFQATT and CDR2 is SNEGSKA (reference sequence). CDR3 DNA sequence: TGCAGTGCTAGAGATCGGGGAAAGGGATTGAACACTGAAGCTTTCTTT. The encoded protein is CSARDRGKGLNTEAFF.

This clonotype was seen a handful of times. The CDR3 DNA sequence: TGTGCCAGCAGCCTTACGGACAGGGGGCACCAAGAGACCCAGTACTTC. It is translated as CASSLTDRGHQETQYF. J is TRBJ2-5 and V is TRBV25-1, with TRBD1 identical over 11 bases. The germline CDR1 and CDR2 sequences are MGHDK and SYGVNS. The V gene end was trimmed by 6 bases and the J gene end by 0 bases; junction bases not matched to a gene: 6. This CDR3 spans 16 amino acids.

The chain combines TRBV7-2 with TRBJ2-1, with 9 bases that match TRBD2. CDR3 length: 14 residues. J lost 6 bases, V lost 5 bases, and 5 bases had no gene match. The V gene's germline CDR1 is SGHTA and CDR2 FQGNSA. CDR3 DNA: TGTGCCAGCAGCACAGGGACTAGCCGCAATGAGCAGTTCTTC. This gives the protein CASSTGTSRNEQFF.

The chain is built from TRBV4-1 and TRBJ2-7; 7 nucleotides agree with TRBD1. CDR1 and CDR2 from the germline V gene are MGHRA and YSYEKL. Trimming cost V 1 base and J 5 bases; bases outside gene matches: 8. The CDR3 consists of 15 residues. The CDR3 here is CASSQGGDSLDEQYF. The CDR3 bases are TGCGCCAGCAGCCAAGGAGGGGACAGCCTGGACGAGCAGTACTTC.

This clonotype has just a few counts. The chain is built from TRBV12-3 or TRBV12-4 and TRBJ2-1; D gene uncertain. The CDR3 consists of 13 residues. V was shortened by 1 base and J by 7 bases, with 8 bases between the two germline ends. The CDR3: CASSLGRQNEQFF. The CDR3 DNA follows: TGTGCCAGCAGTTTAGGAAGGCAGAATGAGCAGTTCTTC.

CDR3 loop: CASSSGQGVFGTEAFF. DNA for the CDR3: TGCGCCAGCAGCTCCGGACAGGGGGTATTTGGGACTGAAGCTTTCTTT. J is TRBJ1-1 and V is TRBV5-1, with 10 bases matching TRBD1. Germline CDR1 is SGHRS and CDR2 is YFSETQ. This CDR3 has 16 residues. V shed 3 bases, J shed 5 bases, and the junction held 10 bases outside the gene matches.

The chain links TRBV29-1 to TRBJ1-2; a possible D gene is TRBD1 (5 bases). Germline assignment: CDR1 SQVTM and CDR2 ANQGSEA. Trimming took 5 bases from V and 0 from J, leaving 13 bases between them. The CDR3 extends over 14 amino acids. The chain's CDR3 is CSVKQQGSNYGYTF. The DNA for the CDR3 is TGCAGCGTTAAGCAGCAGGGATCTAACTATGGCTACACCTTC.

This clonotype appeared a few times. The rearrangement joins TRBV7-9 to TRBJ2-7; TRBD1 aligns across 10 bases. The germline V gene has CDR1 SEHNR and CDR2 FQNEAQ (reference sequence). The CDR3 contains 13 residues. The V segment lost 7 bases and the J segment 3 bases; nucleotides outside the gene matches: 3. CDR3 sequence reads: CASTGQGSYEQYF. The CDR3 DNA is TGTGCCAGCACGGGACAGGGGAGCTACGAGCAGTACTTC.

V usage is TRBV7-8 and J usage is TRBJ1-6; 7 bases are shared with TRBD1. Losses at the gene ends were 7 bases for V and 5 bases for J; bases not matched to a gene: 5. Per the germline V gene, CDR1 is SGHVS and CDR2 is FQNEAQ. CDR3 length equals 14 residues. DNA of the CDR3: TGTGCCAGCACCTTGGGGACAGATAATTCACCCCTCCACTTT. Translation gives CASTLGTDNSPLHF.

The chain uses TRBV7-2 and TRBJ1-1; the D gene is possibly TRBD1 (5 bases). This CDR3 is built from 14 residues. V lost 5 bases and J 0 bases, leaving 10 bases between the germline ends. Per the germline V gene, CDR1 is SGHTA and CDR2 is FQGNSA. The CDR3 spells CASSAKTVNTEAFF. The CDR3, as DNA: TGTGCCAGCAGCGCTAAGACAGTGAACACTGAAGCTTTCTTT.

This clonotype was seen a few times. The V call is TRBV12-3 or TRBV12-4, the J call TRBJ1-1, with D uncertain. Trimming took off 3 bases at V and 3 bases at J, with 8 bases between the two ends. The CDR3 spans 13 residues. CDR3 sequence: CASSFDWDTEAFF. In DNA form, the CDR3 reads TGTGCCAGCAGTTTCGACTGGGACACTGAAGCTTTCTTT.

The chain combines TRBV5-1 with TRBJ2-3; TRBD1 aligns across 9 bases. There are 15 residues in the CDR3. CDR1 and CDR2 (germline): SGHRS, YFSETQ. V shed 4 bases and J 2 bases; nucleotides not matched to a gene: 5. CDR3 loop: CASSTWTGDTDTQYF. In DNA form, the CDR3 reads TGCGCCAGCAGCACATGGACAGGGGACACAGATACGCAGTATTTT.